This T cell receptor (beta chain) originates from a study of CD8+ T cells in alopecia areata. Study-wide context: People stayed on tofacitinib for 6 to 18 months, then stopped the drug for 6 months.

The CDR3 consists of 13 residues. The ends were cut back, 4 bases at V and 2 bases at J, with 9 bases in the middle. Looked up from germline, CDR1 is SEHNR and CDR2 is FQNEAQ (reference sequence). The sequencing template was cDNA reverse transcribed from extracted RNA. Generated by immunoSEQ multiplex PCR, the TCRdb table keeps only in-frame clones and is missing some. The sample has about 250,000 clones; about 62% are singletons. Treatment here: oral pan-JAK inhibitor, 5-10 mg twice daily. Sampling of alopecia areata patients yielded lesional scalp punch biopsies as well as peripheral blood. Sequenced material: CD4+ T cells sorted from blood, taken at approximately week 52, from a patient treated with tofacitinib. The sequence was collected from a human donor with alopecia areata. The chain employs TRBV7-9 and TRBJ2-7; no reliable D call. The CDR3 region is CASSSVGTYEQYF. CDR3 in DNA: TGTGCCAGCAGCTCAGTGGGGACCTACGAGCAGTACTTC.